This T cell receptor beta chain was profiled in a study of CD8+CD57+ T cells in acquired aplastic anemia. Across the whole study: Across the sorted CD4+ and CD8+ cells, DNA amounts averaged 3.2 ug. Overall study findings and caveats: There were twenty-nine CD8+ CDR3 sequences that occurred in both patients and controls.

Whoever was chosen for sequencing had shown CD8+CD57+ cell expansion by flow cytometry. Sampling of blood occurred while the patients had still received no therapy. Only a few counts were recorded for this clonotype. What it binds is not known. The template used for profiling TCR beta VDJ and CDR3 was genomic DNA. TCRdb used MiXCR to reprocess the reads, holding one entry per CDR3 protein. The repertoire consists of 300,000 or so distinct CDR3 sequences, with 56% occurring once and the leading ten covering 1.3%. This receptor was identified in a human donor with aplastic anemia. The sequencing input was sorted CD4+, CD8+, or CD8+CD57+ T cells (not recorded which) from PBMCs.

The chain's CDR3 is CASSDTNSYNEQFF. The CDR3 DNA sequence: TGTGCCAGCTCAGACACCAACTCCTACAATGAGCAGTTCTTC. The chain is built from TRBV18 and TRBJ2-1; D is ambiguous. The CDR3 has 14 residues. V dropped 5 bases and J dropped 0 bases, with 8 bases sitting between them. Germline V gene sequence: CDR1 KGHSH, CDR2 LQKENI. Supplemented by reference TRBV18 and TRBJ2-1, the full variable domain reads NAGVMQNPRHLVRRRGQEARLRCSPMKGHSHVYWYRQLPEEGLKFMVYLQKENIIDESGMPKERFSAEFPKEGPSILRIQQVVRGDSAAYFCASSDTNSYNEQFFGPGTRLTVL.